The 29 T cell receptor beta chains below come from one sample, sequenced in a study of low-dose radiotherapy and immunotherapy resistance in tumors. With a constant-region primer and a V-primer adapter, TCRs were subjected to 20 PCR cycles of amplification. TCRdb reprocessed the reads with MiXCR, giving one entry per CDR3 protein. The table records under 60,000 distinct CDR3 sequences, around 11% of them present only once. Time point in this sample: before trial treatment. This sample comprised PBMCs, obtained before treatment. The origin of the receptors is a female donor with ovarian cancer.

The J gene is TRBJ2-2, the V gene TRBV6-4; a weak D match, TRBD1 (6 bases). The V gene lost 2 bases and the J gene lost 8 bases, with 9 bases spanning the gap. This CDR3 region has 13 residues. Germline values: CDR1 MRHNA, CDR2 SNTAGT. The CDR3, as DNA: TGTGCCAGCAGTGACCAGGGGAAGGGGGAGCTGTTTTTT. Protein sequence: CASSDQGKGELFF.

This clonotype was counted many times. V usage is TRBV7-2 and J usage is TRBJ1-2; D uncertain. The germline gives CDR1 SGHTA, CDR2 FQGNSA. CDR3 size: 13 residues. Trimming left V 1 base short and J 5 bases short, with 8 bases between. The CDR3 loop is CASSLGPSYGYTF. CDR3 coding DNA: TGTGCCAGCAGCTTAGGCCCTTCTTATGGCTACACCTTC.

This clonotype was seen at least ten times. The rearrangement links TRBV19 to TRBJ2-1, with no clear D. Trimming cost V 3 bases and J 4 bases, with 7 bases left between them. Per the germline V gene, CDR1 is LNHDA and CDR2 is SQIVND (reference sequence). The CDR3 spans 13 residues. CDR3 sequence reads: CASSIGGYNEQFF. For the CDR3, the DNA is TGTGCCAGTAGTATCGGTGGATACAATGAGCAGTTCTTC.

This clonotype was recorded many times. The CDR3 here is CASSLPLAGGRNTGELFF. CDR3 coding DNA: TGTGCCAGCAGCTTACCCCTAGCGGGGGGCCGGAACACCGGGGAGCTGTTTTTT. This chain joins TRBV7-8 and TRBJ2-2, with 11 bases that match TRBD2. Germline CDR1 and CDR2: SGHVS and FQNEAQ. The CDR3 loop spans 18 amino acids. Unmatched junction bases numbered 6, after V lost 2 bases and J lost 1 base.

This clonotype was recorded many times. CDR3 DNA: TGTGCCAGCAGCCCTGACTCTCCTCTCTACAATGAGCAGTTCTTC. Its translation is CASSPDSPLYNEQFF. The V call is TRBV7-9, the J call TRBJ2-1, with unresolved D. The CDR3 totals 15 residues. V was trimmed by 5 bases and J by 3 bases, leaving 14 bases between them. Germline loops: CDR1 SEHNR, CDR2 FQNEAQ (reference sequence). The variable domain in full, completed from reference TRBV7-9 and TRBJ2-1, reads DTGVSQNPRHKITKRGQNVTFRCDPISEHNRLYWYRQTLGQGPEFLTYFQNEAQLEKSRLLSDRFSAERPKGSFSTLEIQRTEQGDSAMYLCASSPDSPLYNEQFFGPGTRLTVL.

There are many counts of this clonotype. The chain carries TRBV2 and TRBJ1-5, with D maybe TRBD1 (5 bases). The V end lost 7 bases, the J end lost 5 bases, and 12 bases lay between the germline ends. The CDR3 sequence is 13 residues long. From germline, CDR1 is SNHLY and CDR2 FYNNEI. In DNA, the CDR3 is TGTGCCAGCAACCGTGGCAGGGATCAGCCCCAGCATTTT. Residues: CASNRGRDQPQHF. Drawing the rest from reference TRBV2 and TRBJ1-5, the complete variable domain is EPEVTQTPSHQVTQMGQEVILRCVPISNHLYFYWYRQILGQKVEFLVSFYNNEISEKSEIFDDQFSVERPDGSNFTLKIRSTKLEDSAMYFCASNRGRDQPQHFGDGTRLSIL.

The sample holds many counts of this clonotype. Written as DNA, the CDR3 is TGTGCCAGCAGCGTAGGAAGTAGCGGGGGGCCCCAAGAGACCCAGTACTTC. As protein: CASSVGSSGGPQETQYF. J is TRBJ2-5 and V is TRBV9; 10 bases agree with TRBD2. CDR3 length equals 17 residues. Germline CDR1 is SGDLS and CDR2 is YYNGEE. The J segment lost 1 base and the V segment lost 0 bases, leaving 6 bases of the junction unmatched.

Regarding this clonotype: One base separates it from a far larger clone, so it is likely a read error. This rearrangement joins TRBV28 to TRBJ2-1, with D perhaps being TRBD1 or TRBD2 (5 bases each). The germline V and J ends were trimmed by 3 bases and 1 base, with 7 bases remaining between them. The CDR3 length is 14 residues. Germline CDR1 MDHEN, CDR2 SYDVKM. CDR3 DNA sequence: TGTGCCAGCAGTTTGTGGGGGTCCTACAATGAGCAGTTCTTC. The encoded protein is CASSLWGSYNEQFF.

CDR3 nucleotides: TGTGCCAGCAGCTTAGGGGGCGGGGGGGCCTACACCGGGGAGCTGTTTTTT. Translation gives CASSLGGGGAYTGELFF. The rearrangement links TRBV7-8 to TRBJ2-2; TRBD2 aligns across 9 bases. Trimming cost V 1 base and J 3 bases; bases outside gene matches: 6. The CDR3 has 17 amino acids. Germline V gene sequence: CDR1 SGHVS, CDR2 FQNEAQ.

This clonotype occurred many times. The CDR3 spells CSAKAGTGDNSPLHF. For the CDR3, the DNA is TGCAGTGCTAAAGCCGGGACAGGGGATAATTCACCCCTCCACTTT. The V call is TRBV20-1, the J call TRBJ1-6, with 10 positions matching TRBD1. With 4 bases clipped from V and 5 bases from J, the junction kept 5 bases outside the gene matches. This CDR3 comprises 15 residues. Germline lookup yields CDR1 DFQATT and CDR2 SNEGSKA (reference sequence).

The gene calls are TRBV11-2 and TRBJ1-5; D not certain. This CDR3 is 12 amino acids long. The ends were cut back, 4 bases at V and 4 bases at J, with 5 bases in the middle. Germline V gene data show CDR1 as SGHAT and CDR2 as FQNNGV. CDR3 in DNA: TGTGCCAGCAGCTCAGCAAATCAGCCCCAGCATTTT. Its protein product is CASSSANQPQHF.

V gene TRBV12-3 or TRBV12-4 combines with J gene TRBJ2-5; either TRBD1 or TRBD2 may fit D (5 bases each). This CDR3 has 14 residues. Trimming pared 7 bases from V and 7 bases from J, leaving 19 bases between. CDR3: CASTLTSRGGTQYF. The CDR3 nucleotides are TGTGCCAGCACCTTGACAAGTCGTGGGGGGACCCAGTACTTC.

This clonotype was counted ten times or more. The CDR3 sequence: CASSNREETQYF. The CDR3, as DNA: TGCGCCAGCAGTAATAGGGAAGAGACCCAGTACTTC. The chain links TRBV10-1 to TRBJ2-5; D remains unclear. With 5 bases removed from V and 3 bases from J, the gap between germline ends came to 7 bases. The germline gives CDR1 WNHNN, CDR2 SYGVQD (reference sequence). The CDR3 totals 12 residues.

This clonotype was found many times. The chain combines TRBV19 with TRBJ1-2, with D hard to call. Trimming pared 5 bases from V and 7 bases from J, leaving 11 bases between. Germline CDR1 is LNHDA and CDR2 is SQIVND (reference sequence). This CDR3 comprises 12 residues. Written as DNA, the CDR3 is TGTGCCAGTAGTTTCATTAATGGTGGCTACACCTTC. Translated: CASSFINGGYTF. The full variable domain, in which reference TRBV19 and TRBJ1-2 provide the parts outside the CDR3, is DGGITQSPKYLFRKEGQNVTLSCEQNLNHDAMYWYRQDPGQGLRLIYYSQIVNDFQKGDIAEGYSVSREKKESFPLTVTSAQKNPTAFYLCASSFINGGYTFGSGTRLTVV.

Sample share makes this clonotype medium-sized. The V gene is TRBV6-6, the J gene TRBJ1-2; 7 bases are a match to TRBD1. The V segment lost 6 bases and the J segment 6 bases; nucleotides outside the gene matches: 13. Germline V gene data show CDR1 as MNHNY and CDR2 as SVGAGI (reference sequence). The CDR3 covers 15 residues. DNA of the CDR3: TGTGCCAGCAGCCAACCACAGGGGTTTGTACATGGCTACACCTTC. It encodes CASSQPQGFVHGYTF.

As to this clonotype: This may come from a read error, since a much larger clone is one base off. The CDR3 reads CAWSGRRQGGQPQHF. The DNA for the CDR3 is TGTGCCTGGAGTGGGAGGCGACAGGGTGGGCAGCCCCAGCATTTT. This chain connects TRBV30 to TRBJ1-5; 7 bases map to TRBD1. The CDR3 sequence is 15 residues long. J lost 7 bases, V lost 1 base, and 10 bases had no gene match. Germline V gene sequence: CDR1 GTSNPN, CDR2 SVGIG (reference sequence).

This clonotype was recorded at least ten times. The genes are TRBV5-1 and TRBJ2-7; 7 bases fit TRBD1. The CDR3 sequence is 15 residues long. Germline V gene data show CDR1 as SGHRS and CDR2 as YFSETQ. The ends lost 4 bases at V and 2 bases at J; junction bases unmatched: 9. The CDR3 region is CASSTGQLTAYEQYF. The CDR3 DNA reads TGCGCCAGCAGCACGGGACAGTTAACCGCCTACGAGCAGTACTTC.

This clonotype was recorded at least ten times. The genes are TRBV10-3 and TRBJ2-3; D tentatively fits TRBD1 or TRBD2 (6 bases each). The ends were cut back, 10 bases at V and 5 bases at J, with 16 bases in the middle. Per germline, CDR1 ENHRY and CDR2 SYGVKD. There are 13 residues in the CDR3. The CDR3 DNA reads as TGTGCCACCCACGCCGGGGGCGAAGATACGCAGTATTTT. Its protein product is CATHAGGEDTQYF.

With regard to this clonotype: A far more abundant clone sits one base away, making this likely a read error. In DNA, the CDR3 is TGTTCCATCAGCGACAGCTCTGAAGCTTTCTTT. As protein: CSISDSSEAFF. The chain uses TRBV2 and TRBJ1-1, with D perhaps TRBD1 (5 bases). CDR1 and CDR2 (germline): SNHLY, FYNNEI. The CDR3 covers 11 residues.

In this sample, this clonotype turned up a few times. It differs at one base from a far larger clone, so likely a read error. The chain uses TRBV2 and TRBJ2-1; unclear D gene. Germline V gene data show CDR1 as SNHLY and CDR2 as FYNNEI. The ends were cut back, 6 bases at V and 10 bases at J, with 10 bases in the middle. This CDR3 is built from 11 residues. The CDR3: CASSLSYEQFF. The CDR3 DNA reads as TGTGCCAGCAGCCTCAGCTACGAGCAGTTCTTC.

This clonotype occurred many times. The chain links TRBV25-1 to TRBJ2-1; possibly TRBD1 for D (6 bases). V lost 6 bases to trimming and J lost 0 bases, with 12 bases between them. The germline V gene encodes CDR1 MGHDK and CDR2 SYGVNS. CDR3 length: 15 residues. The CDR3 DNA sequence: TGTGCCAGCAGCGTCACAGGGCGCTCCTACAATGAGCAGTTCTTC. Its translation: CASSVTGRSYNEQFF.

This clonotype was detected many times. V is TRBV7-8 and J is TRBJ2-3, with D maybe TRBD1 (6 bases). Germline V gene sequence: CDR1 SGHVS, CDR2 FQNEAQ. The CDR3 sequence is 16 residues long. Trimming cost V 5 bases and J 0 bases, with 15 bases left between them. This CDR3 reads CASSPRTEGSTDTQYF. CDR3 sequence (DNA): TGTGCCAGCAGCCCTCGGACAGAGGGCAGCACAGATACGCAGTATTTT.

V usage is TRBV28 and J usage is TRBJ2-1; TRBD1 matches at 12 bases. Trimming took 5 bases from V and 7 from J; bases not matched to a gene: 15. CDR1 is MDHEN, CDR2 SYDVKM, per germline. The CDR3 covers 18 residues. The CDR3 protein is CASSQHAGTGGIKNEQFF. The CDR3 DNA sequence: TGTGCCAGCAGTCAACATGCCGGGACAGGGGGCATCAAGAATGAGCAGTTCTTC.

This clonotype was observed many times. J is TRBJ1-1 and V is TRBV30; D not certain. Germline CDR1 and CDR2: GTSNPN and SVGIG (reference sequence). The CDR3 is 12 amino acids. The V and J ends lost 3 bases and 4 bases respectively, with 9 bases between them. The CDR3, as DNA: TGTGCCTGGAGGAGGGATATCACTGAAGCTTTCTTT. Translated: CAWRRDITEAFF.

This clonotype was detected many times. V gene TRBV20-1 combines with J gene TRBJ2-7; D may be TRBD2 (5 bases). Trimming left V 0 bases short and J 0 bases short, with 12 bases between. CDR3 size: 15 residues. CDR1 and CDR2 (germline): DFQATT, SNEGSKA (reference sequence). CDR3 coding DNA: TGCAGTGCTAGAGATCTGGCTAGCACCTCCTACGAGCAGTACTTC. This gives the protein CSARDLASTSYEQYF.

This clonotype was observed a few times. The chain has TRBV18 and TRBJ2-5, with D unresolved. Trimming cost V 4 bases and J 2 bases, with 8 bases left between them. The CDR3 spans 13 residues. Germline V gene sequence: CDR1 KGHSH, CDR2 LQKENI. CDR3 residues: CASSRAAQETQYF. The CDR3 nucleotides read TGTGCCAGCTCACGGGCAGCTCAAGAGACCCAGTACTTC.

This clonotype was seen at least ten times. The chain has TRBV27 and TRBJ2-2; 7 bases fit TRBD1. This CDR3 has 15 residues. Looked up from germline, CDR1 is MNHEY and CDR2 is SMNVEV (reference sequence). V trimming: 8 bases; J trimming: 0 bases; junction bases outside the gene matches: 6. The CDR3 region has the DNA TGTGCCAGCCTGAGAGGGGGCGCGAACACCGGGGAGCTGTTTTTT. Amino acids: CASLRGGANTGELFF.

V and J are TRBV5-5 and TRBJ1-5, with D uncertain. The germline V and J ends were trimmed by 4 bases and 5 bases, with 10 bases remaining between them. There are 13 residues in the CDR3. Germline loops: CDR1 SGHKS, CDR2 YYEKEE (reference sequence). This chain's CDR3 is CASSVLWDQPQHF. The CDR3 nucleotides read TGTGCCAGCAGCGTCCTATGGGATCAGCCCCAGCATTTT.

This clonotype has at least ten counts. The chain recombines TRBV29-1 with TRBJ1-4, with 7 bases identical to TRBD1. The V gene's germline CDR1 is SQVTM and CDR2 ANQGSEA. Unmatched junction bases numbered 11, after V lost 7 bases and J lost 3 bases. This CDR3 spans 15 amino acids. The CDR3, as DNA: TGCAGCGCCGCCAGAACAGGGGTTGCTAATGAAAAACTGTTTTTT. Amino acid sequence: CSAARTGVANEKLFF.